This T cell receptor beta chain was captured by sequencing in a study of CD4 T cells in relation to SARS-CoV-2 and coronaviruses. Whole-study results and caveats: In roughly 61% of donors, memory CD4+ clonotypes crossrecognized SARS-CoV-2 and at least one common cold coronavirus spike. Crossreactive clones expanded significantly less to SARS-CoV-2 than monoreactive clones.

Worth noting for this clone: Its antigen is unidentified.

Clones were read by immunoSEQ multiplex PCR, and TCRdb kept only the in-frame ones, dropping some. The data show under 30,000 clones, with 60% to 85% seen just once and approximately 22% held by the top ten. V trimming: 1 base; J trimming: 3 bases; junction bases outside the gene matches: 2. This CDR3 comprises 14 residues. Germline V gene sequence: CDR1 SGHAT, CDR2 FQNNGV. The unexposed donors gave CD4+ T cells in about 2011-2018, prior to COVID-19. After around nine days of culture, CD4+ T cells were isolated. On days 3 and 7, cultures got half fresh IL-2 medium. The chain recombines TRBV11-2 with TRBJ2-5; 7 positions match TRBD2. The sample comprised CD4+ T cells from PBMCs, cultured in vitro. The receptor was derived from a human donor in good health. Here the CDR3 reads CASSLGGTKETQYF. For the CDR3, the DNA is TGTGCCAGCAGCTTAGGCGGGACTAAAGAGACCCAGTACTTC. Drawing the rest from reference TRBV11-2 and TRBJ2-5, the complete variable domain is EAGVAQSPRYKIIEKRQSVAFWCNPISGHATLYWYQQILGQGPKLLIQFQNNGVVDDSQLPKDRFSAERLKGVDSTLKIQPAKLEDSAVYLCASSLGGTKETQYFGPGTRLLVL.